One TCR beta chain is described in this entry. The protocol was immunoSEQ multiplex PCR, while the TCRdb copy is restricted to in-frame clones and leaves out a portion. The data contain under 40,000 clones, approximately 78% of them singletons. This sample was included in a study of T cell responses to AZD1222 COVID-19 vaccine. V shed 4 bases and J shed 8 bases, with 13 bases lying between them. This CDR3 spans 13 amino acids. Per germline, CDR1 KGHDR and CDR2 SFDVKD. This material consisted of peripheral blood, taken 28 days after the second AZD1222 dose. The clonotype was recovered from an adult who received the AZD1222 COVID-19 vaccine. The chain links TRBV24-1 to TRBJ1-2; D not resolved. The CDR3 here is CATSDHDIGGYTF. Written as DNA, the CDR3 is TGTGCCACCAGTGACCATGACATCGGAGGCTACACCTTC.